This T cell receptor (beta chain) was recorded in a study of post-analysis software for immune sequencing data. Overall study: Relapsing-remitting, secondary progressive and progressive-relapsing multiple sclerosis were all included among the disease courses. Whole-study results and caveats: When patients were compared with controls, 4 or 5 TRBV segments were more frequent, TRBV5-6, TRBV5-1 and TRBV20-1 among them.

The library was made from cDNA and included unique molecular identifiers. In TCRdb, the PCR reads were re-called with MiXCR into one record per CDR3 protein. The sample holds roughly 800,000 distinct CDR3 sequences, approximately 44% seen once. Trimming removed 0 bases at V and 7 bases at J, with 13 bases between. The CDR3 loop spans 15 amino acids. The germline V gene encodes CDR1 LGHNA and CDR2 YSLEER. This clonotype was observed a handful of times. Its target is not known. V is TRBV4-3 and J is TRBJ2-1, with D perhaps given as TRBD1 or TRBD2 (5 bases each). This sequence was found in a girl aged 10 to 17 with multiple sclerosis. Specimen: blood. This CDR3 is CASSQELVWGNEQFF. CDR3 in DNA: TGCGCCAGCAGCCAAGAACTAGTCTGGGGGAATGAGCAGTTCTTC.